This T cell receptor beta chain is drawn from a study of blood T cell repertoires in COVID-19. Assay used: immunoSEQ multiplex PCR; TCRdb lists only in-frame clones, some missing. In the table there are more than 300,000 clones, under 90% of which are singletons. The sequence derives from a woman aged 30 to 39 who had recovered from COVID-19. The specimen sequenced was PBMCs or T cells enriched from blood (not recorded which).

The CDR3 is CASSTLDRGRYEQYF. Written as DNA, the CDR3 is TGTGCCAGCAGTACCCTGGACAGGGGGCGGTACGAGCAGTACTTC. J is TRBJ2-7 and V is TRBV27; 11 positions match TRBD1. The CDR3 is 15 residues long. Germline trimming cut 5 bases from V and 4 bases from J; bases unmatched to any gene: 7. The germline CDR1 and CDR2 sequences are MNHEY and SMNVEV (reference sequence).